This T cell receptor beta chain was sequenced during a study of T cell responses to AZD1222 COVID-19 vaccine. A note on this clone: What it binds is unknown.

Germline V lookup: CDR1 GTSNPN, CDR2 SVGIG (reference sequence). The V end lost 0 bases, the J end lost 9 bases, and 9 bases lay between the germline ends. This CDR3 is 13 amino acids long. TCRdb's table, derived via immunoSEQ multiplex PCR, lists solely in-frame clones and lacks some. In the table there are about 99,000 clones, 88% of which are singletons. Findings of the study overall: Donors, mostly white British, included more females; clonal diversity was possibly underestimated. Seropositivity was recorded at baseline in only 5 or 6 AZD1222 recipients.

The TCR originated in an adult in good health. The chain uses TRBV30 and TRBJ1-6; D uncertain. The material was peripheral blood, obtained on day 0 of AZD1222 vaccination. DNA of the CDR3: TGTGCCTGGAGTGTCTTCTCAGTTTCACCCCTCCACTTT. Encoded protein: CAWSVFSVSPLHF.